The 17 T cell receptor beta chains below all came from one sample that was sequenced in a study of blood T cell repertoires in COVID-19. Here immunoSEQ multiplex PCR was the method, and the copy in TCRdb shows in-frame clones only, minus some. The repertoire consists of approximately 150,000 clones, with 80% to 85% occurring once and the leading ten covering roughly 8.7%. The specimen sequenced was peripheral blood. Receptors originate from a man between 25 and 39 years old with COVID-19, enrolled during active disease.

The chain combines TRBV6-5 with TRBJ1-5; a weak D match, TRBD1 (5 bases). The germline V gene has CDR1 MNHEY and CDR2 SVGAGI. Trimming stripped 10 bases from V and 4 bases from J, with 11 bases between. The CDR3 consists of 12 residues. The CDR3 coding sequence is TGTGCCACGGCAGGGCGGAATCAGCCCCAGCATTTT. As protein: CATAGRNQPQHF.

This sequence joins TRBV29-1 and TRBJ2-2; possible D gene TRBD2, 6 bases. Per germline, CDR1 SQVTM and CDR2 ANQGSEA. This CDR3 has 13 amino acids. The V gene lost 7 bases and the J gene lost 1 base, with 10 bases spanning the gap. The CDR3: CSGAGRNTGELFF. The CDR3 DNA follows: TGCAGCGGGGCGGGGAGGAACACCGGGGAGCTGTTTTTT.

The chain has TRBV11-3 and TRBJ1-1; 9 bases match TRBD1. The V gene's germline CDR1 is SGHNT and CDR2 YENEEA. Trimming at V came to 1 base and at J to 11 bases, leaving 5 bases not matched to a gene. The CDR3 covers 13 residues. Written as DNA, the CDR3 is TGTGCCAGCAGCTTAGGGGACAGGGATGAGGCTTTCTTT. It is translated as CASSLGDRDEAFF.

The chain uses TRBV28 and TRBJ2-7; 13 bases line up with TRBD2. The CDR3 totals 14 residues. CDR1 is MDHEN and CDR2 is SYDVKM in the germline V gene. Trimming removed 6 bases from V and 4 bases from J; junction bases left unmatched: 3. In DNA form, the CDR3 reads TGTGCCAGCAGCGGACTAGCGGGAGCGTACGAGCAGTACTTC. This sequence encodes CASSGLAGAYEQYF.

This chain links TRBV11-2 with TRBJ2-2; D not resolved. The V end lost 5 bases, the J end lost 5 bases, and 15 bases lay between the germline ends. Per the germline V gene, CDR1 is SGHAT and CDR2 is FQNNGV. The CDR3 is 15 residues long. The CDR3 loop reads CASSPQAVLTGELFF. The CDR3 DNA is TGTGCCAGCAGCCCCCAAGCTGTTCTGACCGGGGAGCTGTTTTTT.

The rearrangement joins TRBV28 to TRBJ2-7, with D uncertain. CDR1 and CDR2 (germline): MDHEN, SYDVKM. The V gene lost 6 bases and the J gene lost 7 bases, with 13 bases spanning the gap. This CDR3 spans 12 amino acids. The CDR3 loop is CASSLGRWEQYF. The CDR3 coding sequence is TGTGCCAGCAGCCTGGGCCGCTGGGAGCAGTACTTC.

The CDR3 DNA reads as TGTGCCAGCAGCCCAGGGACAGGAGCTAGCGAGCAGTACTTC. It yields the protein CASSPGTGASEQYF. The chain uses TRBV28 and TRBJ2-7, with 8 bases matching TRBD1. After removal of 6 bases from V and 6 bases from J, the junction contained 10 bases not matched to a gene. The germline CDR1 and CDR2 sequences are MDHEN and SYDVKM. This CDR3 is 14 amino acids long.

This chain links TRBV28 with TRBJ1-2; D gene ambiguous. Germline-derived CDR1 and CDR2 are MDHEN and SYDVKM. The germline V and J ends were trimmed by 6 bases and 3 bases, with 17 bases remaining between them. The CDR3 length is 15 residues. CDR3 residues: CASRSRKAGYYGYTF. CDR3 sequence (DNA): TGTGCCAGCAGAAGTCGAAAAGCGGGGTACTATGGCTACACCTTC.

The V and J genes are TRBV27 and TRBJ2-7, with 11 bases matching TRBD2. This CDR3 spans 18 amino acids. Unmatched junction bases numbered 10, after V lost 3 bases and J lost 0 bases. CDR1 MNHEY and CDR2 SMNVEV come from the germline V gene (reference sequence). The CDR3: CASSLKGPGLAGSYEQYF. The CDR3 DNA reads as TGTGCCAGCAGTTTGAAGGGTCCCGGACTAGCGGGCTCCTACGAGCAGTACTTC.

The V call is TRBV24-1, the J call TRBJ1-5; possibly TRBD1 for D (5 bases). CDR3 size: 14 residues. Between the trimmed V and J ends, which lost 4 bases and 4 bases, there was a span of 10 bases. Germline V gene sequence: CDR1 KGHDR, CDR2 SFDVKD. The CDR3 DNA reads TGTGCCACCAGTGAGGGGCAGGGTAATCAGCCCCAGCATTTT. It is translated as CATSEGQGNQPQHF.

J is TRBJ2-7 and V is TRBV30; 14 bases match TRBD2. In germline, CDR1 is GTSNPN, CDR2 SVGIG (reference sequence). V shed 3 bases and J 4 bases; nucleotides not matched to a gene: 5. The length of the CDR3 is 15 residues. Written as DNA, the CDR3 is TGTGCCTGGAGCGAGACTAGCGGGAGGGCGTACGAGCAGTACTTC. Protein: CAWSETSGRAYEQYF.

Only a few counts were recorded for this clone. The gene calls are TRBV11-2 and TRBJ1-1; D might be TRBD1 (6 bases). Germline V gene lookup returns CDR1 SGHAT and CDR2 FQNNGV. V gave up 5 bases and J gave up 1 base, with 14 bases separating them. CDR3 length: 15 amino acids. The chain's CDR3 is CASSPDGGANTEAFF. The CDR3 DNA reads TGTGCCAGCAGCCCGGACGGGGGGGCGAACACTGAAGCTTTCTTT.

V usage is TRBV4-2 and J usage is TRBJ2-1, with 11 bases identical to TRBD2. The ends lost 0 bases at V and 7 bases at J; junction bases unmatched: 2. In germline, CDR1 is LGHNA, CDR2 YNFKEQ. The CDR3 sequence is 15 residues long. CDR3 amino acids: CASSQDLAGGNEQFF. The CDR3 coding sequence is TGTGCCAGCAGCCAAGACCTAGCGGGAGGTAATGAGCAGTTCTTC.

The rearrangement uses TRBV28 and TRBJ2-1, with 12 positions matching TRBD2. The junction had 9 bases not matched to a gene; V was cut back by 7 bases and J by 8 bases. Germline CDR1 and CDR2: MDHEN and SYDVKM. The CDR3 spans 15 residues. The CDR3 DNA sequence: TGTGCCAGCATCAAACCTAGCGGGAGGGCCTATGAGCAGTTCTTC. Translating gives CASIKPSGRAYEQFF.

The chain is built from TRBV10-1 and TRBJ2-5, with TRBD1 matching 10 bases. CDR3 length: 15 amino acids. V shed 0 bases, J shed 3 bases, and the junction held 1 base outside the gene matches. Germline V CDR1 and CDR2: WNHNN, SYGVQD (reference sequence). Here the CDR3 reads CASSESGTGEETQYF. The CDR3 DNA reads as TGCGCCAGCAGTGAGTCAGGGACAGGGGAAGAGACCCAGTACTTC.

This chain links TRBV6-5 with TRBJ1-1; TRBD1 is a possible D gene (5 bases). CDR1 and CDR2 from the germline V gene are MNHEY and SVGAGI. This CDR3 is built from 14 residues. Between the trimmed V and J ends, which lost 8 bases and 1 base, there was a span of 14 bases. The CDR3 DNA reads TGTGCCAGCCAACCGGCGGGGACGAACACTGAAGCTTTCTTT. Translation: CASQPAGTNTEAFF.

This clone was observed a single time. The rearrangement joins TRBV19 to TRBJ2-7; D ambiguous. Per germline, CDR1 LNHDA and CDR2 SQIVND (reference sequence). Trimming stripped 3 bases from V and 6 bases from J, with 18 bases between. The CDR3 contains 15 residues. As DNA, the CDR3 is TGTGCCAGTAGTATCGGCCTCGGCTTTTCGGGCGAGCAGTACTTC. Protein product: CASSIGLGFSGEQYF.